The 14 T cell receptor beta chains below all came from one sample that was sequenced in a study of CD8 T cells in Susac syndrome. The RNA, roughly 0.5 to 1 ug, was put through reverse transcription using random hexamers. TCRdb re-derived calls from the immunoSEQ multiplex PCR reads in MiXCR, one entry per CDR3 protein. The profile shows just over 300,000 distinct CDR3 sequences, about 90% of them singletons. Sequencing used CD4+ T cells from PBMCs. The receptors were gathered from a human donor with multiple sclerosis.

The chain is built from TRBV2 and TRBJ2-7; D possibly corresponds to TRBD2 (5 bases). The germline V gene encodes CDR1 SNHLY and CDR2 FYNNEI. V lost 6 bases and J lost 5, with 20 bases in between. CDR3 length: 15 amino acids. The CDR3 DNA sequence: TGTGCCAGCAGGTTGAGGGCCCTCCACCCCAACGAGCAGTACTTC. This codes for CASRLRALHPNEQYF.

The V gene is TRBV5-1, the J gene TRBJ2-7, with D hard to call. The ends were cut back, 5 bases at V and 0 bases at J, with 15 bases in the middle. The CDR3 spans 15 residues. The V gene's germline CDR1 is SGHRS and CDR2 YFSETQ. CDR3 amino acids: CASSLNFLSSYEQYF. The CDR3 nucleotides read TGCGCCAGCAGTCTAAACTTCCTGAGCTCCTACGAGCAGTACTTC.

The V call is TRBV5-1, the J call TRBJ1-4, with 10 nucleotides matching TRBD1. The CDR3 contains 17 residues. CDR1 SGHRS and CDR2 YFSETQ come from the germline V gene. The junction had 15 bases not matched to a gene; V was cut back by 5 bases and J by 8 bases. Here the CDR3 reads CASRPGTGAPGGEKLFF. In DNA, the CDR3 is TGCGCCAGCAGGCCCGGGACAGGGGCGCCGGGGGGCGAAAAACTGTTTTTT.

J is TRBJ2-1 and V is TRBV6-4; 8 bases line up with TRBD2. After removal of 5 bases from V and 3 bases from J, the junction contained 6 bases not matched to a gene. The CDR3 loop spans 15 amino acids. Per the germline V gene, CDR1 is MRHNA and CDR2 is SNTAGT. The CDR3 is CASSLIAGFYNEQFF. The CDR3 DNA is TGTGCCAGCAGTCTCATAGCGGGGTTCTACAATGAGCAGTTCTTC.

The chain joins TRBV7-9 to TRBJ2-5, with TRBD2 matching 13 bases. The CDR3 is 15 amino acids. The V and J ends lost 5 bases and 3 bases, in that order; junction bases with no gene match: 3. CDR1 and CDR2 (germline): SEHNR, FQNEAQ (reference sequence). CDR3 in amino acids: CASSPGLAGKETQYF. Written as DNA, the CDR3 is TGTGCCAGCAGCCCGGGACTAGCGGGGAAAGAGACCCAGTACTTC.

The CDR3 region is CASSPPTEETQYF. The CDR3 bases are TGTGCCAGCAGCCCACCGACAGAAGAGACCCAGTACTTC. V is TRBV7-3 and J is TRBJ2-5; a possible D gene is TRBD1 (5 bases). This CDR3 comprises 13 residues. Germline CDR1 is SGHTA and CDR2 is FQGTGA. Trimming stripped 5 bases from V and 3 bases from J, with 10 bases between.

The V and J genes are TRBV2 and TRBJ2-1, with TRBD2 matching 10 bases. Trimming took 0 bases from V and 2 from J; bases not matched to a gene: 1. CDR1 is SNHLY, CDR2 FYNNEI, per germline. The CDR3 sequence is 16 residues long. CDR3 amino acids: CASSEAGLAAYNEQFF. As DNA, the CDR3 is TGTGCCAGCAGTGAAGCCGGACTAGCGGCCTACAATGAGCAGTTCTTC.

CDR3 amino acids: CASSLYRAGAEAFF. The CDR3 DNA sequence: TGTGCCAGCAGCTTGTACAGGGCGGGGGCTGAAGCTTTCTTT. The chain is built from TRBV5-8 and TRBJ1-1; possibly TRBD1 for D (6 bases). The germline CDR1 and CDR2 sequences are SGHTS and YDEGEE. The CDR3 totals 14 residues. V was trimmed by 1 base and J by 6 bases, leaving 13 bases between them.

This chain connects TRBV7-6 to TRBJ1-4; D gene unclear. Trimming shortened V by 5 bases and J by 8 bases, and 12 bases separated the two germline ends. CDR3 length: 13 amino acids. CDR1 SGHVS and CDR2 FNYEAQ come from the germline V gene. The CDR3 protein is CASSPQVGEKLFF. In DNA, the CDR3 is TGTGCCAGCAGCCCCCAGGTTGGAGAAAAACTGTTTTTT.

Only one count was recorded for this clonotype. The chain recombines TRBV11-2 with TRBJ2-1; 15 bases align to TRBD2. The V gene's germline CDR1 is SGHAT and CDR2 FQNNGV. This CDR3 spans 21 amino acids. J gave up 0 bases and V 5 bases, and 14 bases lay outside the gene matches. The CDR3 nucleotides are TGTGCCAGCAGCCGCAACTCACCGGGACTAGCGGGAGGACTCTCCTACAATGAGCAGTTCTTC. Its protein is CASSRNSPGLAGGLSYNEQFF.

The DNA of the CDR3 is TGTGCCAGCAGCAGACCCAGGGGTGCCCCCTACGAGCAGTACTTC. Encoded protein: CASSRPRGAPYEQYF. The gene calls are TRBV6-6 and TRBJ2-7; D is perhaps TRBD1 (6 bases). The ends were cut back, 6 bases at V and 2 bases at J, with 17 bases in the middle. Germline values: CDR1 MNHNY, CDR2 SVGAGI (reference sequence). The CDR3 totals 15 residues.

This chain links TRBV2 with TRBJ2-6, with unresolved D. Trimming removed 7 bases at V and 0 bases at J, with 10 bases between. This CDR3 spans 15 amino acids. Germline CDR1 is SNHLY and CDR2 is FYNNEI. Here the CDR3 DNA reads TGTGCCAGCAAGAGGCAAAGCTCTGGGGCCAACGTCCTGACTTTC. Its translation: CASKRQSSGANVLTF.

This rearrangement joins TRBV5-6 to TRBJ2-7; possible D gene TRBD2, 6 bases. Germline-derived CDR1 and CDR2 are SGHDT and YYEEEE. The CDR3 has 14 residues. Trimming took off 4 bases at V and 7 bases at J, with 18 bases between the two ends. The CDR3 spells CASSPPAGREEQYF. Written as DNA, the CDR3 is TGTGCCAGCAGCCCCCCGGCCGGGAGAGAAGAGCAGTACTTC.

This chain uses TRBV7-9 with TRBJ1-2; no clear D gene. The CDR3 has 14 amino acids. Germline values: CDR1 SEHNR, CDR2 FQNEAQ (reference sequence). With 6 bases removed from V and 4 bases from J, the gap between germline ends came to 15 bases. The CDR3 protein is CASSWREGSYGYTF. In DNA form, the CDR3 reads TGTGCCAGCAGTTGGCGAGAAGGCAGCTATGGCTACACCTTC.